The text below deals with one T cell receptor (beta chain). Its antigen is not known. This record belongs to a study of cytomegalovirus exposure and HLA in healthy donors. Study-level information: A prior study identified 117 million unique TCR beta sequences from some 200 million T cells.

Study results and caveats: A previous analysis found most TCR beta V segments productive roughly 87% or roughly 30% of the time. Published work reported that the classifier diagnosed cytomegalovirus status with high specificity and sensitivity. Confirmation was obtained in vitro that a few CMV-associated chains are specific for CMV antigens.

Germline V gene data show CDR1 as SGDLS and CDR2 as YYNGEE. J was trimmed by 6 bases and V by 7 bases; bases with no gene match: 20. The CDR3 totals 18 residues. PCR amplification relied on 60 Vbeta primers (plus 13 Jbeta primers). Method: immunoSEQ multiplex PCR; TCRdb's copy keeps in-frame clones and lacks some. The sample consists of 150,000 to 200,000 clones, 78% of them appearing once. This clonotype was obtained from a woman aged 40 to 50 in good health and CMV-seropositive. What was sequenced was PBMCs. The chain is built from TRBV9 and TRBJ1-2; 11 positions agree with TRBD1. For the CDR3, the DNA is TGTGCCAGCGGCCCGTTCAACCCGGGACAGGGGGAGCATCATGGCTACACCTTC. It yields the protein CASGPFNPGQGEHHGYTF.